These T cell receptor beta chains were read from a single sample in a study of beta chain features in type 1 diabetes. Data came from immunoSEQ multiplex PCR; TCRdb stores just in-frame clones and leaves some out. The sample consists of fewer than 400,000 clones, around 8.5% of them appearing once. The sequencing input was central memory CD4+ T cells from blood. The receptors stem from a man aged 25-45 years with type 1 diabetes. Each CDR3 is given with its conserved first and last residue. The D gene is left open where the match is weak. The size field is filled for only some rows; it gives once, few, many or a size class.

d_call j_call clone_size v_call cdr3_nt cdr3_aa
NA TRBJ2-7 few TRBV4-3 TGCGCCAGCAGCCAAGAGGAGGACTACGAGCAGTACTTC CASSQEEDYEQYF
NA TRBJ2-3 NA TRBV4-1 TGCGCCAGCAGCCAAGATGGTCCGGATACGCAGTATTTT CASSQDGPDTQYF
NA TRBJ2-7 NA TRBV29-1 TGCAGCGTTGTAGGGAGTGGTCCTCCCCTCGAGCAGTACTTC CSVVGSGPPLEQYF
TRBD2 TRBJ2-1 few TRBV29-1 TGCAGCGTTGAAGGTGCGTTAGCGGGGGGAAATGAGCAGTTCTTC CSVEGALAGGNEQFF
TRBD1 TRBJ2-1 NA TRBV6-5 TGTGCCAGCAGTTACGATACCGGGACAGGATCGGGTGAGCAGTTCTTC CASSYDTGTGSGEQFF
TRBD1 TRBJ1-2 few TRBV2 TGTGCCAGCAGGGACAGGGGCAATGGCTACACCTTC CASRDRGNGYTF
NA TRBJ2-5 once TRBV5-1 TGCGCCAGCAGCTTGGATGTTCTCGGGGAGACCCAGTACTTC CASSLDVLGETQYF
NA TRBJ1-1 NA TRBV18 TGTGCCAGCTCACCACGGGGGGCCGGTCGGACTGAAGCTTTCTTT CASSPRGAGRTEAFF
NA TRBJ2-4 many TRBV28 TGTGCCAGCGGAACCGGGGGCGCCAAAAACATTCAGTACTTC CASGTGGAKNIQYF
TRBD1 TRBJ2-7 NA TRBV9 TGTGCCAGCAGCGCGAATGGACAGGTGAACTACGAGCAGTACTTC CASSANGQVNYEQYF
NA TRBJ2-7 NA TRBV5-4 TGTGCCGGGGCCTTTGCGGGGAGGAACGAGCAGTACTTC CAGAFAGRNEQYF
NA TRBJ2-1 few TRBV9 TGTGCCAGCAGCGTACAGGGTGGCTCCTACAATGAGCAGTTCTTC CASSVQGGSYNEQFF
NA TRBJ1-6 few TRBV9 TGTGCCAGCAGCACCCGGACAGATTCACCCCTCCACTTT CASSTRTDSPLHF
TRBD1 TRBJ2-7 NA TRBV6-5 TGTGCCAGCAGAGGGGACAGTAAGGTGTACGAGCAGTACTTC CASRGDSKVYEQYF
TRBD2 TRBJ2-3 NA TRBV11-2 TGTGCCAGCAGCCCTACTAGCGTGGGCACAGATACGCAGTATTTT CASSPTSVGTDTQYF
NA TRBJ1-1 NA TRBV18 TGTGCCAGCTCGCCGGGACAGAACACTGAAGCTTTCTTT CASSPGQNTEAFF
TRBD1 TRBJ2-2 NA TRBV5-4 TGTGCCAGCAGCTTGAGCCCAGACAGGGCGGTCACCGGGGAGCTGTTTTTT CASSLSPDRAVTGELFF
TRBD2 TRBJ2-1 NA TRBV19 TGTGCCAGTAGTCCCAGGGGGGCTAGCGGGGTGGATGAGCAGTTCTTC CASSPRGASGVDEQFF
TRBD1 TRBJ2-2 few TRBV29-1 TGCAGCGTTGGAGGGACAGGATACACCGGGGAGCTGTTTTTT CSVGGTGYTGELFF
TRBD1 TRBJ2-5 few TRBV19 TGTGCCAGTAGTCCAGTGACAGGGGGCGGGCAAGAGACCCAGTACTTC CASSPVTGGGQETQYF
NA TRBJ1-1 few TRBV27 TGTGCCAGCTCCTGGGCACCTTACCCCAACACTGAAGCTTTCTTT CASSWAPYPNTEAFF
TRBD1 TRBJ1-2 NA TRBV11-2 TGTGCCAGCAGCGGAGACAGGGCCTTGAGCTACACCTTC CASSGDRALSYTF
NA TRBJ1-5 few TRBV7-2 TGTGCCAGCAGCTCCGACAATCAGGTCCAGCATTTT CASSSDNQVQHF
NA TRBJ2-1 few TRBV11-2 TGTGCCAGCAGCTTATGGACAAACAATGAGCAGTTCTTC CASSLWTNNEQFF
NA TRBJ2-7 NA TRBV10-3 TGTGCCATCAGTGATGAGGGGAGGAGGCTAGCTGGACCCTCTCGCGAGCAGTACTTC CAISDEGRRLAGPSREQYF
TRBD1 TRBJ1-2 few TRBV7-2 TGTGCCAGCAGACCTTCGGACAGGGGATATGGCTACACCTTC CASRPSDRGYGYTF
NA TRBJ1-2 many TRBV10-2 TGCGCCAGCAGTGATAGTCAAACGGGTGGCTACACCTTC CASSDSQTGGYTF
TRBD1 TRBJ1-2 NA TRBV5-1 TGCGCCAGCAGCCGAGGGGGCGAAGGCTATGGCTACACCTTC CASSRGGEGYGYTF
TRBD2 TRBJ2-1 few TRBV5-1 TGCGCCAGCAGCCCTCTGGGACTAGCGGGGGAGCAGTTCTTC CASSPLGLAGEQFF
NA TRBJ1-4 few TRBV28 TGTGCCAGCAGCCCGAGTGCAACTAATGAAAAACTGTTTTTT CASSPSATNEKLFF
NA TRBJ2-5 NA TRBV7-2 TGTGCCAGCAGCCTGTACCAGAGTCAAGAGACCCAGTACTTC CASSLYQSQETQYF
NA TRBJ2-3 few TRBV9 TGTGCCAGCAGCCTCCTAGATACGCAGTATTTT CASSLLDTQYF
TRBD2 TRBJ2-3 few TRBV18 TGTGCCAGCTCACCGGCTAGCGGGGGGGCCAGGGATACGCAGTATTTT CASSPASGGARDTQYF
TRBD1 TRBJ1-1 NA TRBV27 TGTGCCAGCAGTTTGTCCTGGACAGGGCAGGGCACTGAAGCTTTCTTT CASSLSWTGQGTEAFF
NA TRBJ1-1 NA TRBV9 TGTGCCAGCAGCGTAGACGGGGGCCAAAGCGCTGAAGCTTTCTTT CASSVDGGQSAEAFF
TRBD1 TRBJ2-5 few TRBV19 TGTGCCAGTAGTTGGGACAGGGAGATAAAGACCCAGTACTTC CASSWDREIKTQYF
NA TRBJ2-3 few TRBV7-2 TGTGCCAGCAGCTTAGTAGGTAGTCAGAGGACAGATACGCAGTATTTT CASSLVGSQRTDTQYF
NA TRBJ2-2 few TRBV5-1 TGCGCCAGCAGCTTGAGGAGTTCGGACACCGGGGAGCTGTTTTTT CASSLRSSDTGELFF
NA TRBJ2-5 few TRBV7-9 TGTGCCAGCAGCTTAGTCGGAGAGACCCAGTACTTC CASSLVGETQYF
TRBD1 TRBJ2-7 few TRBV7-9 TGTGCCAGCAGCTTAGTTAGTGGACAGGGACCCTACGAGCAGTACTTC CASSLVSGQGPYEQYF